Sequencing of this TCR beta chain was carried out in a study of patients and donors after allogeneic stem cell transplantation. Trimming pared 0 bases from V and 1 base from J, leaving 9 bases between. This CDR3 has 15 residues. The germline gives CDR1 SGHAT, CDR2 FQDESV (reference sequence). TCRdb independently ran MiXCR on the RT-PCR reads; one entry per CDR3 protein. The sample lists roughly 21,000 distinct CDR3 sequences; around 31% were seen once. The chain has TRBV11-1 and TRBJ1-1; perhaps TRBD1 as D (5 bases). Sequenced: blood, either unsorted or a sorted T cell fraction (not recorded which). This sequence was found in a human donor who was either an allogeneic HSCT recipient or a stem cell or donor lymphocyte infusion donor (not recorded which). It is not recorded whose cells these are; they may come from a transplant donor. The CDR3 region is CASSLAGGANTEAFF. In DNA, the CDR3 is TGTGCCAGCAGCTTAGCAGGAGGGGCGAACACTGAAGCTTTCTTT.